This T cell receptor (beta chain) was identified in a study of blood T cell repertoires in COVID-19. At the level of the study: PBMCs, B-cell-depleted T cells, or T cells were the source of the cDNA or gDNA that made up the material.

Sequencing used immunoSEQ multiplex PCR; TCRdb keeps in-frame clones, though not all of them. The profile shows about 100,000 clones, over 70% of them singletons. CDR3 length: 14 residues. Per germline, CDR1 SEHNR and CDR2 FQNEAQ (reference sequence). The V end lost 5 bases, the J end lost 4 bases, and 14 bases lay between the germline ends. V and J are TRBV7-9 and TRBJ1-2; weak D call: TRBD1 (5 bases). The specimen was peripheral blood. The origin of this receptor is a man aged 50-59 years who had recovered from COVID-19. CDR3 residues: CASSPRGDGYGYTF. CDR3 sequence (DNA): TGTGCCAGCAGCCCCCGGGGGGACGGCTATGGCTACACCTTC.